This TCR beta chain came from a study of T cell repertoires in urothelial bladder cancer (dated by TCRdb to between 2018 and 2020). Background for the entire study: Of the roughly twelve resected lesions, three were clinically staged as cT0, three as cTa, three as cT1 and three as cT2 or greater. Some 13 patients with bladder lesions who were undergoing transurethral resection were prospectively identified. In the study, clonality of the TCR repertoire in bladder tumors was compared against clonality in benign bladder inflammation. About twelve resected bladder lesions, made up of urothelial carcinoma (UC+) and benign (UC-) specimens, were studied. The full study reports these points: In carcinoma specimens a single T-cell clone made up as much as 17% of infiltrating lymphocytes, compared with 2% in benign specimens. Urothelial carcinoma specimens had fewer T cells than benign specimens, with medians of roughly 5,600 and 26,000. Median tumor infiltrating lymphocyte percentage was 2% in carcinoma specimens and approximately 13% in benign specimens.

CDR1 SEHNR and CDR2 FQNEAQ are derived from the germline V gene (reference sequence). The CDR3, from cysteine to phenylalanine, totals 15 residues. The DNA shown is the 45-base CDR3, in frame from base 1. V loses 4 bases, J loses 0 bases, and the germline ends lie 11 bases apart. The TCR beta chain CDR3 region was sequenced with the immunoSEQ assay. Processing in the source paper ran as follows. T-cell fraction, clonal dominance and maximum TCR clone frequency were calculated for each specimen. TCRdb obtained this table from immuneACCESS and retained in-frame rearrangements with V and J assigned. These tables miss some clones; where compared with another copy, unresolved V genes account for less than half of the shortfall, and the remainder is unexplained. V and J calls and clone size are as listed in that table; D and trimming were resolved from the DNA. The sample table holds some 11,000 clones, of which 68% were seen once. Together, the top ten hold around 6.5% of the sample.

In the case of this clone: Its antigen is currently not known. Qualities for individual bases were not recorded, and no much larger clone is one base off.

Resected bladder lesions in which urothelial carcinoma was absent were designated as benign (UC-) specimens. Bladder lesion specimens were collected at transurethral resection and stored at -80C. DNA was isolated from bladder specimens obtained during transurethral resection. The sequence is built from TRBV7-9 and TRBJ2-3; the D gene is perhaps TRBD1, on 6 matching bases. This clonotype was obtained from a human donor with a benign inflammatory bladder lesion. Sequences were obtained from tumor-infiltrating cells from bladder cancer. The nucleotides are TGTGCCAGCAGCTCCAGGGGCCCTAGCACAGATACGCAGTATTTT. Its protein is CASSSRGPSTDTQYF. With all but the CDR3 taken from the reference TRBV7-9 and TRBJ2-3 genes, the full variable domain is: DTGVSQNPRHKITKRGQNVTFRCDPISEHNRLYWYRQTLGQGPEFLTYFQNEAQLEKSRLLSDRFSAERPKGSFSTLEIQRTEQGDSAMYLCASSSRGPSTDTQYFGPGTRLTVL.